Listed here are 17 T cell receptor beta chains from one sample, sequenced in a study of blood T cell repertoires in COVID-19. Data came from immunoSEQ multiplex PCR; TCRdb stores just in-frame clones and leaves some out. The sample comprises 98,000 or so clones, 86% of which are singletons, and about an eighth rests with the top ten. Sequenced sample: peripheral blood. Receptors were obtained from an older woman in a cohort sampled during active or convalescent COVID-19.

The V and J genes are TRBV28 and TRBJ2-7; the D is unclear. This CDR3 spans 14 amino acids. Per germline, CDR1 MDHEN and CDR2 SYDVKM. V was pared by 5 bases and J by 1 base, with 12 bases between. The CDR3, as DNA: TGTGCCAGCAGTGCCTACTCCGATTCCTACGAGCAGTACTTC. Residues: CASSAYSDSYEQYF.

The gene calls are TRBV28 and TRBJ1-2, with D hard to call. The CDR3 consists of 16 residues. Germline CDR1 is MDHEN and CDR2 is SYDVKM. V lost 6 bases, J lost 1 base, and 18 bases lay in between. CDR3 sequence: CASRAGLGFRNYGYTF. CDR3 DNA: TGTGCCAGCAGGGCGGGGTTGGGGTTCCGTAACTATGGCTACACCTTC.

The count of this clone is one. The chain uses TRBV5-1 and TRBJ2-7; TRBD2 aligns across 13 bases. Germline V gene data show CDR1 as SGHRS and CDR2 as YFSETQ. Trimming took 0 bases from V and 8 from J; bases not matched to a gene: 14. The CDR3 covers 18 residues. Here the CDR3 DNA reads TGCGCCAGCAGCTTGGGGGTAGGTGGACTAGCGGGGGTTGAGCAGCAGTACTTC. This translates into CASSLGVGGLAGVEQQYF.

V and J are TRBV7-9 and TRBJ1-2; perhaps TRBD1 as D (6 bases). Germline lookup yields CDR1 SEHNR and CDR2 FQNEAQ (reference sequence). The CDR3 runs 15 residues. V lost 2 bases, J lost 4 bases, and 14 bases lay in between. CDR3 region: CASSLSNKGVYGYTF. CDR3 DNA sequence: TGTGCCAGCAGCTTATCAAATAAGGGGGTCTATGGCTACACCTTC.

The chain has TRBV9 and TRBJ1-2, with 11 bases aligning to TRBD1. CDR3 length equals 16 residues. Trimming took 3 bases from V and 4 from J; bases not matched to a gene: 8. The V gene's germline CDR1 is SGDLS and CDR2 YYNGEE. The CDR3 DNA sequence: TGTGCCAGCAGCGCCTTGAGGACAGGGGGCATCTATGGCTACACCTTC. Its translation: CASSALRTGGIYGYTF.

The rearrangement joins TRBV11-2 to TRBJ1-2, with D perhaps matching TRBD1 (5 bases). The ends were cut back, 4 bases at V and 4 bases at J, with 13 bases in the middle. This CDR3 comprises 14 residues. Germline V gene sequence: CDR1 SGHAT, CDR2 FQNNGV. The CDR3 DNA reads as TGTGCCAGCAGCTCGGAAGGGGTGAGCTATGGCTACACCTTC. Its translation: CASSSEGVSYGYTF.

The genes are TRBV5-1 and TRBJ2-3; D not resolved. The CDR3 runs to 14 residues. V was cut by 1 base and J by 6 bases, with 12 bases left in between. Germline V gives CDR1 SGHRS, CDR2 YFSETQ. For the CDR3, the DNA is TGCGCCAGCAGCTTGTCCGCCCCGCGGGATACGCAGTATTTT. The encoded protein is CASSLSAPRDTQYF.

This chain links TRBV29-1 with TRBJ2-1; no definite D call. The germline gives CDR1 SQVTM, CDR2 ANQGSEA. The CDR3 sequence is 13 residues long. V was pared by 7 bases and J by 0 bases, with 10 bases between. In nucleotides, the CDR3 is TGCAGCGCTGACGGTTACTCCTACAATGAGCAGTTCTTC. Amino acids: CSADGYSYNEQFF.

This clone was detected once. J is TRBJ2-7 and V is TRBV6-1, with a possible D match to TRBD2 (7 bases). With 2 bases removed from V and 3 bases from J, the gap between germline ends came to 14 bases. CDR3 length equals 15 residues. The germline V gene encodes CDR1 MNHNS and CDR2 SASEGT. The CDR3 protein is CASSEIGGVDYEQYF. CDR3 DNA: TGTGCCAGCAGTGAAATAGGGGGGGTCGACTACGAGCAGTACTTC.

The chain has TRBV5-1 and TRBJ1-4, with D tentatively TRBD1 (6 bases). The CDR3 runs to 14 residues. CDR1 is SGHRS, CDR2 YFSETQ, per germline. V was shortened by 4 bases and J by 6 bases, with 13 bases between the two germline ends. The CDR3 region is CASSPRGGDEKLFF. The CDR3 DNA sequence: TGCGCCAGCAGCCCAAGGGGGGGGGATGAAAAACTGTTTTTT.

This clone has a single count. The chain combines TRBV7-8 with TRBJ1-1, with no clear D. CDR3 size: 14 residues. Looked up from germline, CDR1 is SGHVS and CDR2 is FQNEAQ. V lost 1 base, J lost 6 bases, and 12 bases lay in between. The CDR3 nucleotides read TGTGCCAGCAGCTTAGGCAATTTGAGATCTGAAGCTTTCTTT. The encoded protein is CASSLGNLRSEAFF.

The genes are TRBV9 and TRBJ2-1; no clear D. CDR3 length: 13 amino acids. The V and J ends lost 0 bases and 9 bases respectively, with 10 bases between them. Germline V gene data show CDR1 as SGDLS and CDR2 as YYNGEE. CDR3 sequence reads: CASSVGVSGEQFF. CDR3 sequence (DNA): TGTGCCAGCAGCGTAGGCGTGAGTGGTGAGCAGTTCTTC. The full variable domain, its missing parts supplied by reference TRBV9 and TRBJ2-1, is DSGVTQTPKHLITATGQRVTLRCSPRSGDLSVYWYQQSLDQGLQFLIQYYNGEERAKGNILERFSAQQFPDLHSELNLSSLELGDSALYFCASSVGVSGEQFFGPGTRLTVL.

J is TRBJ2-4 and V is TRBV3-1 (or the pseudogene TRBV3-2); 8 bases agree with TRBD1. Germline loops: CDR1 LGHDT, CDR2 YNNKEL (reference sequence). The CDR3 contains 14 residues. The V and J ends lost 8 bases and 6 bases, in that order; junction bases with no gene match: 9. CDR3 sequence: CASGETGVGNIQYF. The CDR3 DNA reads TGTGCCAGCGGCGAGACAGGGGTGGGAAACATTCAGTACTTC.

There are a few counts of this clone. The genes are TRBV5-4 and TRBJ2-6; the D gene is possibly TRBD2 (6 bases). Germline loops: CDR1 SGHNT, CDR2 YYREEE (reference sequence). The CDR3 spans 17 residues. The germline V and J ends were trimmed by 0 bases and 2 bases, with 12 bases remaining between them. Here the CDR3 DNA reads TGTGCCAGCAGCTTGGCCGGCTCGGGGGCTGGGGCCAACGTCCTGACTTTC. Translating it yields CASSLAGSGAGANVLTF.

V gene TRBV3-1 (or the pseudogene TRBV3-2) combines with J gene TRBJ1-5; D is perhaps TRBD1 (5 bases). CDR3 length: 15 residues. V was clipped by 4 bases and J by 2 bases, with 12 bases between them. Germline lookup yields CDR1 LGHDT and CDR2 YNNKEL (reference sequence). The CDR3 bases are TGTGCCAGCAGCCCCGCCGGAGGGGGCAATCAGCCCCAGCATTTT. This codes for CASSPAGGGNQPQHF.

V gene TRBV5-8 combines with J gene TRBJ1-1; 7 nucleotides agree with TRBD1. There are 12 residues in the CDR3. V lost 2 bases to trimming and J lost 11 bases; unmatched junction nucleotides: 6. Germline CDR1 reads SGHTS; CDR2 reads YDEGEE. The chain's CDR3 is CASSLKGAAAFF. CDR3 bases: TGTGCCAGCAGCTTAAAGGGGGCGGCGGCTTTCTTT. Full variable domain (rest looked up from reference TRBV5-8 and TRBJ1-1): EAGVTQSPTHLIKTRGQQATLRCSPISGHTSVYWYQQALGLGLQFLLWYDEGEERNRGNFPPRFSGRQFPNYSSELNVNALELEDSALYLCASSLKGAAAFFGQGTRLTVV.

This chain links TRBV24-1 with TRBJ2-1, with 8 nucleotides matching TRBD2. The CDR3 loop spans 16 amino acids. V lost 5 bases and J lost 5; bases outside the gene matches: 10. Germline CDR1 reads KGHDR; CDR2 reads SFDVKD. The CDR3 DNA follows: TGTGCCACCAGTGGGGTAGCGGGGCCCGGAGACAATGAGCAGTTCTTC. This gives the protein CATSGVAGPGDNEQFF.